This T cell receptor (beta chain) was obtained from a study of identical twins. Trimming removed 1 base from V and 7 bases from J, with 8 bases in between. This CDR3 region has 14 residues. CDR1 is SGHAT and CDR2 is FQNNGV in the germline V gene. TCRdb itself ran the 5' RACE reads through MiXCR, one entry per CDR3 protein. The table includes around 670,000 distinct CDR3 sequences, 5.5% to 6.5% detected once. This clonotype occurred many times. The origin of this receptor is a man aged 18 to 35 in good health. This rearrangement joins TRBV11-2 to TRBJ1-6; no clear D gene. The specimen sequenced was naive T cells sorted from blood. The CDR3 sequence: CASSLVTANSPLHF. The CDR3 DNA reads as TGTGCCAGCAGCTTAGTGACGGCGAATTCACCCCTCCACTTT.